This T cell receptor (beta chain) was observed in a study of control samples from healthy donors and cancer patients. Using immunoSEQ multiplex PCR, the repertoire was profiled, and TCRdb retains in-frame clones only, with some absent. The table has roughly 130,000 clones, about 88% seen once. Trimming shortened V by 2 bases and J by 1 base, and 9 bases separated the two germline ends. CDR1 is MNHNS and CDR2 is SASEGT in the germline V gene. The CDR3 has 14 amino acids. This clone was detected only a few times. The clonotype originates from a man over 45 in good health. The genes are TRBV6-1 and TRBJ2-7, with D unresolved. Sequences were obtained from blood. The chain's CDR3 is CASSEIDGSYEQYF. CDR3 bases: TGTGCCAGCAGTGAAATAGACGGATCCTACGAGCAGTACTTC.